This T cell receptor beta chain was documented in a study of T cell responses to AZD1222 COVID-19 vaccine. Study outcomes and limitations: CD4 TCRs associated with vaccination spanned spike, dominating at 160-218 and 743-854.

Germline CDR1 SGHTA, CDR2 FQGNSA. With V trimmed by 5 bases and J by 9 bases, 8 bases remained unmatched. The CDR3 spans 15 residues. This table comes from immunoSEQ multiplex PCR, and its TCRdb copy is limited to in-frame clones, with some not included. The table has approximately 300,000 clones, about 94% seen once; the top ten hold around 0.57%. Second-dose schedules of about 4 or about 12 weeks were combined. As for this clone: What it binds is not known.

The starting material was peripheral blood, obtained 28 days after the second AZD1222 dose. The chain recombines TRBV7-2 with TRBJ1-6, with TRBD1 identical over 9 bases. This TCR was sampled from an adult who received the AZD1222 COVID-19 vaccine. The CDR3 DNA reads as TGTGCCAGCAGCAGGCGACAGGGGGATGGTTCACCCCTCCACTTT. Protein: CASSRRQGDGSPLHF. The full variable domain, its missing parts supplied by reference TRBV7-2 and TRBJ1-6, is GAGVSQSPSNKVTEKGKDVELRCDPISGHTALYWYRQSLGQGLEFLIYFQGNSAPDKSGLPSDRFSAERTGGSVSTLTIQRTQQEDSAVYLCASSRRQGDGSPLHFGNGTRLTVT.